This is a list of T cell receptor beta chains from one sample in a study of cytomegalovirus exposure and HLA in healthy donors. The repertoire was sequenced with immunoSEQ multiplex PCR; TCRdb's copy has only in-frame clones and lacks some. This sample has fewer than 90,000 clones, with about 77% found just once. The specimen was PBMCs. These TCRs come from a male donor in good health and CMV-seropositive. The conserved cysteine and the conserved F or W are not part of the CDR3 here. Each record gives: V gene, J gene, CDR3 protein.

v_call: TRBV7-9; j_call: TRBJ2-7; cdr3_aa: ASSLEVGTGAGEQY
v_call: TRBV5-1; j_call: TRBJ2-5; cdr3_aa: ASSLGGLAEPEETQY
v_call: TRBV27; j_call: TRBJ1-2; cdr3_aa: ASSAGTGGWGYT
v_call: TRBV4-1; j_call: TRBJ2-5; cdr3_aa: ASSLLAGTRETQY
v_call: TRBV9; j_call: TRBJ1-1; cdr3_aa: ASSRSTAGQLDTEAF
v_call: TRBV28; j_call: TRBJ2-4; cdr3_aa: ASSQLQARGVQY
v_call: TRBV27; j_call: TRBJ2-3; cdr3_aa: ASSTRTSGSMGNTQY
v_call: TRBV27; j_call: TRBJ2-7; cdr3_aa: ASSLSSLSEQY
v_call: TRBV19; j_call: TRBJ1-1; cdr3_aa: ASGRGYTEAF
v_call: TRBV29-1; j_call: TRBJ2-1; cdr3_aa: SVEQLRVWNEQF
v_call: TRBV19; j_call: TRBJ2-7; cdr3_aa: ASRSSSYEQY
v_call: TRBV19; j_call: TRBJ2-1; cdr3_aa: ASSPRGYNEQF
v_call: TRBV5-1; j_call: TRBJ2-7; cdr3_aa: ASSGGGVAREQY
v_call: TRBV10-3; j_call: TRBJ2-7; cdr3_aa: AISETSSYEQY
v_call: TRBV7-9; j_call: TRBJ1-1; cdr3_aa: SSSFSGIGNTEAF
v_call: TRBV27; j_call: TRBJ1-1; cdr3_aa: ASSRPGGTTEAF
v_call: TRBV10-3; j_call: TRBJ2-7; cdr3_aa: AISDSAGPVLGEQY
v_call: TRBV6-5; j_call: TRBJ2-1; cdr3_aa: ASSTRGEQF
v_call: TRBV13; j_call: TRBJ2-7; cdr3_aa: ASSLAGTGVHEQY
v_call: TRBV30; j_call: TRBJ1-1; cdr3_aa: AWSQQGLKTEAF
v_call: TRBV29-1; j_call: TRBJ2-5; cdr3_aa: SVEGGQVQETQY
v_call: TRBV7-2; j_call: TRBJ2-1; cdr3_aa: ASSFRSSGGEQF
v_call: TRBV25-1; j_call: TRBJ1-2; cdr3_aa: ASSEAGTGGNYGYT
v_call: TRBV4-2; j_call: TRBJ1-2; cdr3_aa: ASSPVLQGTYGYT
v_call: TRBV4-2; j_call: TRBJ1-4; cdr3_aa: ASSQDTGLKLF
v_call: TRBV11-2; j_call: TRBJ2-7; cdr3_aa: ASSLELAGGYEQY
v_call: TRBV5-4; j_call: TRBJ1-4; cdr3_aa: ASSSTGGNEKLF
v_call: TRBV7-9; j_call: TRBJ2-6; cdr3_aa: ASSLGGTGGVVLT
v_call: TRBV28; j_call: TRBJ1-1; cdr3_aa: ASRAVTEAF
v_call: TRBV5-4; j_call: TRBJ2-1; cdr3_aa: ASSLPARTDHNEQF
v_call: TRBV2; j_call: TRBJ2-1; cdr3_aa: ASSPGTTSYNEQF
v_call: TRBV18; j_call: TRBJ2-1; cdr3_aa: ASSPKGLAGGVNEQF
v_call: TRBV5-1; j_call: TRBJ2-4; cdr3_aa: ASSLPEQGAAKNIQY
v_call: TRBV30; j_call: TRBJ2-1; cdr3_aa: AWSTGHKYNEQF
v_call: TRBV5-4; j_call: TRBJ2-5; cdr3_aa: ASSFGGLGETQY
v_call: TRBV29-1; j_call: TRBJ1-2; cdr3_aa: SASTTAIYGYT
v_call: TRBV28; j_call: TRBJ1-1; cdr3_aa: ASSVLTGDTEAF
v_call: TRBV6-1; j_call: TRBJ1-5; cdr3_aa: ASKRDRANQPQH
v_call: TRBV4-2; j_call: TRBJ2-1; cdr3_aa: ASSSRLAEYNEQF
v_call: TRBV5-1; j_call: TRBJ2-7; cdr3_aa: ASSLASGGYEQY
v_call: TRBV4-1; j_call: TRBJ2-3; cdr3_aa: ASSQKFGGRITDTQY
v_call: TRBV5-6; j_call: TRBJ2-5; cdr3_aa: ASSRPGLADLRGETQY
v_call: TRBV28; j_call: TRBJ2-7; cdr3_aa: ASSSTRQGPNYEQY
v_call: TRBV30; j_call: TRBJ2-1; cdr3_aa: AWSVPLHSGRVDNEQF
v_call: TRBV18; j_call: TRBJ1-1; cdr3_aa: ASSPYMGRRQGNTEAF
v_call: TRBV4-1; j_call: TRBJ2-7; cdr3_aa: ASSQPPAREQY
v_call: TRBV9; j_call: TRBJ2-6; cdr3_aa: ASSIGQGAEGANVLT
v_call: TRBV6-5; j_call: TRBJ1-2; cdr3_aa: ASSYSRGRVYGYT
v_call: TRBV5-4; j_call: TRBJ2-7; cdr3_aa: ASSLSDNSYEQY
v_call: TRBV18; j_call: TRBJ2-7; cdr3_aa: ASSPQDGPYEQY
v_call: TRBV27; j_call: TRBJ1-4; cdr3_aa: ASSLSTVLRHPTNEKLF
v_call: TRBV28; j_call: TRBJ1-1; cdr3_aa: ASSLTQGETEAF
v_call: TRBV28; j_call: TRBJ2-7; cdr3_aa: ASSWGEAGAVSYEQY
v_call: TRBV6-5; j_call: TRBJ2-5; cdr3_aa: ASRGTSGRETQY
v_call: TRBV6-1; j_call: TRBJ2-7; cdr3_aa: ASSEEGTGSYEQY